The clone carrying this T cell receptor (beta chain) showed up many times. The sample is drawn from a study of molecular identifiers for immune sequencing clone quantification. The CDR3 is 15 residues long. Germline CDR1 is GTSNPN and CDR2 is SVGIG (reference sequence). Trimming left V 2 bases short and J 7 bases short, with 18 bases between. Using its own MiXCR run on the PCR reads, TCRdb lists one record per CDR3 protein. The data show about 640,000 distinct CDR3 sequences, nearly 20% seen once. The specimen sequenced was naive CD8+ T cells from blood, with Jurkat cell RNA spiked in. Subset described: FACS-sorted CD8+CD4-CCR7+CD45RA+ naive T cells. This sequence originates from a human donor in good health. Some libraries in this study had Jurkat cell RNA spiked in. The rearrangement uses TRBV30 and TRBJ2-1; D could derive from TRBD1 or TRBD2 (5 bases each). This CDR3 is CAWSHGSGTQNEQFF. CDR3 DNA: TGTGCCTGGAGTCACGGGTCGGGGACCCAAAATGAGCAGTTCTTC.